This TCR beta chain comes out of a study of response to subunit inactivated influenza vaccine. The ends were cut back, 6 bases at V and 8 bases at J, with 23 bases in the middle. There are 16 residues in the CDR3. The germline V gene has CDR1 LNHNV and CDR2 YYDKDF (reference sequence). This clonotype was observed many times. TCRdb analysed the RT-PCR reads with MiXCR anew, one entry per CDR3 protein. The data contain 500,000 to 600,000 distinct CDR3 sequences, 12% to 15% of them seen just once; the ten biggest clones take up more than 9.5%. The chain links TRBV15 to TRBJ2-1, with D uncertain. The sequence derives from a middle-aged man who received an inactivated influenza vaccine. The sample consisted of PBMCs from blood, taken 11 to 12 days after vaccination. The CDR3 region has the DNA TGTGCCACCAGTTCTCCGAGTAGAAGTATTCTCGATGAGCAGTTCTTC. Its protein is CATSSPSRSILDEQFF.